The source of this TCR beta chain is a study of PD-1 blockade in classical Hodgkin lymphoma. V was shortened by 5 bases and J by 2 bases, with 15 bases between the two germline ends. The V gene's germline CDR1 is MDHEN and CDR2 SYDVKM. CDR3 length: 16 residues. As for time point: cycle 4 day 1 (C4D1), after six to seven weeks of nivolumab. After autologous stem cell transplantation all patients relapsed, and prior brentuximab vedotin exposure differed between cohorts. Patients reached a best response of complete response, partial response or progressive disease. Repertoires were generated with immunoSEQ multiplex PCR, while TCRdb's copy carries only in-frame clones and drops some. The sample holds 50,000 to 65,000 clones; more than 90% are singletons and the top ten take approximately 8%.

The chain joins TRBV28 to TRBJ1-4; TRBD1 might be the D (5 bases). The receptor's source is a human donor with classical Hodgkin lymphoma. The specimen comprised peripheral blood mononuclear cells (PBMCs), sampled before the fourth cycle of nivolumab. The CDR3 sequence: CASSQLGVDTNEKLFF. In nucleotides, the CDR3 is TGTGCCAGCAGTCAACTGGGGGTAGATACTAATGAAAAACTGTTTTTT.